This T cell receptor beta chain was sequenced for a study of blood T cell repertoires in COVID-19. The wider study: Collection of acute and convalescent COVID-19 samples took place in the United States, Italy and Spain. T cells, B-cell-depleted T cells, or PBMCs provided the cDNA or gDNA that served as material.

Trimming shortened V by 8 bases and J by 6 bases, and 8 bases separated the two germline ends. The CDR3 is 11 residues long. Sequencing used immunoSEQ multiplex PCR; TCRdb keeps in-frame clones, though not all of them. The sample records about 24,000 clones, more than 75% being singletons. Sequenced sample: peripheral blood. This sequence was found in a man between 45 and 60 years old with active COVID-19. V usage is TRBV12-3 or TRBV12-4 and J usage is TRBJ2-1; no definite D call. CDR3 sequence (DNA): TGTGCCAGCTCCCTTCTCAATGAGCAGTTCTTC. Protein product: CASSLLNEQFF.